Listed below are T cell receptor beta chains from one sample, sequenced in a study of blood T cell repertoires in COVID-19. The data were produced by immunoSEQ multiplex PCR, yet TCRdb's version contains in-frame clones alone and is incomplete. This sample has some 320,000 clones, with roughly nine tenths found just once. Material for sequencing was PBMCs or T cells enriched from blood (not recorded which). The origin of the receptors is a woman in her forties or fifties who had been exposed to COVID-19. The CDR3 runs from the conserved cysteine through the conserved F or W. D genes are given only for firm matches. Clone size is shown for a subset of rows, as once, few, many or a class of expanded clone.

cdr3_nt cdr3_aa j_call clone_size d_call v_call
TGCGCCAGCAGCCCCGTCGCTAGCGGCAGGGCGGATACGCAGTATTTT CASSPVASGRADTQYF TRBJ2-3 . TRBD2 TRBV4-1
TGTGCCAGCAGCTTGCCTGGGACAGGGGGCACTGAAGCTTTCTTT CASSLPGTGGTEAFF TRBJ1-1 . TRBD1 TRBV5-4
TGTGCCAGCAGTGGCCCTAGAGGGGGATCACGCTACGAGCAGTACTTC CASSGPRGGSRYEQYF TRBJ2-7 . . TRBV6-1
TGTGCCAGCAGTACCGAGCGGGGCGATTTCTACGAGCAGTACTTC CASSTERGDFYEQYF TRBJ2-7 . TRBD2 TRBV7-9
TGTGCCAGCAGTCACCTCCCGAGGAGCACAGATACGCAGTATTTT CASSHLPRSTDTQYF TRBJ2-3 . . TRBV27
TGTGCCAGTAGAACTCGGGACATCAGCAATCAGCCCCAGCATTTT CASRTRDISNQPQHF TRBJ1-5 . . TRBV19
TGTGCCTGGAGTGAGAACGGGGGAAGCCGACAAAAGAGAACCCAGTACTTC CAWSENGGSRQKRTQYF TRBJ2-5 once . TRBV30
TGTGCCAGCAGCTCTGACAGGTCCCTTTCCTACGAGCAGTACTTC CASSSDRSLSYEQYF TRBJ2-7 . . TRBV3-1/TRBV3-2
TGTGCCAGCAGCCGGTCACTGGAAGAGACCCAGTACTTC CASSRSLEETQYF TRBJ2-5 . . TRBV12-3/TRBV12-4
TGTGCCAGCAGCGGTGGGACAGGCTCCCTCTATGGCTACACCTTC CASSGGTGSLYGYTF TRBJ1-2 . TRBD1 TRBV5-6
TGCGCCAGCAGCCCCCGGGACAGGGATACGAACACTGAAGCTTTCTTT CASSPRDRDTNTEAFF TRBJ1-1 few TRBD1 TRBV5-1
TGTGCCAGCAGCCAAGATCTGTCGAGGAGGGTCGAAAACACCATATATTTT CASSQDLSRRVENTIYF TRBJ1-3 . . TRBV4-2
TGTGCCAGCAGCCCTTACTTAGGGACTAGCTACACCGGGGAGCTGTTTTTT CASSPYLGTSYTGELFF TRBJ2-2 . TRBD2 TRBV3-1/TRBV3-2
TGTGCCTGGGGGGCTAGACAGGGGAGTTTCACAGATACGCAGTATTTT CAWGARQGSFTDTQYF TRBJ2-3 . TRBD1 TRBV6-4
TGTGCCAGCAGCTCTACTAGCGGGGGGGTCTACGAGCAGTACTTC CASSSTSGGVYEQYF TRBJ2-7 . TRBD2 TRBV3-1/TRBV3-2
TGTGCCAGCAGTTTAACAGATTACGAGCAGTACTTC CASSLTDYEQYF TRBJ2-7 few . TRBV28
TGTGCCAGCAGCTTGGGACAGGGGCTGACCTACGAGCAGTACTTC CASSLGQGLTYEQYF TRBJ2-7 . TRBD1 TRBV5-8
TGTGCCAGCAGCCAAGGCGACCCTCTGGGCGGGCAGCCCCAGCATTTT CASSQGDPLGGQPQHF TRBJ1-5 . . TRBV14
TGTGCCAGTAGTATTGGGCAGGGGACAGATACGCAGTATTTT CASSIGQGTDTQYF TRBJ2-3 once . TRBV19
TGCAGCGTGACTAGAGGGGCCCCTAATGAAAAACTGTTTTTT CSVTRGAPNEKLFF TRBJ1-4 . . TRBV29-1
TGTGCCACTAAGGGACAGGGAAATGAAAAACTGTTTTTT CATKGQGNEKLFF TRBJ1-4 . TRBD1 TRBV10-3
TGCAGTGCTAGTGGGAGTCAAGAGACCCAGTACTTC CSASGSQETQYF TRBJ2-5 . . TRBV20-1
TGTGCCAGTAGTATAGCGATAGCGGGGGGGCCGCACACCGGGGAGCTGTTTTTT CASSIAIAGGPHTGELFF TRBJ2-2 few TRBD2 TRBV19
TGTGCCAACACTCCACGAGGCTTTAGCGGGGGGGCCGATGAGCAGTTCTTC CANTPRGFSGGADEQFF TRBJ2-1 . TRBD2 TRBV2
TGTGCCAGCAGGGCACCAACAGAGAACCTAAACTATGGCTACACCTTC CASRAPTENLNYGYTF TRBJ1-2 . . TRBV9
TGTGCCAGCAGTCCCATCCAAGTGCGAGAAAAACTGTTTTTT CASSPIQVREKLFF TRBJ1-4 once . TRBV27
TGTGCCAGCAGCGAGCGGACAGGGGTGGGTGAAAAACTGTTTTTT CASSERTGVGEKLFF TRBJ1-4 . TRBD1 TRBV3-1/TRBV3-2
TGTGCCAGCACGGCAGGGAACAATCAGCCCCAGCATTTT CASTAGNNQPQHF TRBJ1-5 . . TRBV27